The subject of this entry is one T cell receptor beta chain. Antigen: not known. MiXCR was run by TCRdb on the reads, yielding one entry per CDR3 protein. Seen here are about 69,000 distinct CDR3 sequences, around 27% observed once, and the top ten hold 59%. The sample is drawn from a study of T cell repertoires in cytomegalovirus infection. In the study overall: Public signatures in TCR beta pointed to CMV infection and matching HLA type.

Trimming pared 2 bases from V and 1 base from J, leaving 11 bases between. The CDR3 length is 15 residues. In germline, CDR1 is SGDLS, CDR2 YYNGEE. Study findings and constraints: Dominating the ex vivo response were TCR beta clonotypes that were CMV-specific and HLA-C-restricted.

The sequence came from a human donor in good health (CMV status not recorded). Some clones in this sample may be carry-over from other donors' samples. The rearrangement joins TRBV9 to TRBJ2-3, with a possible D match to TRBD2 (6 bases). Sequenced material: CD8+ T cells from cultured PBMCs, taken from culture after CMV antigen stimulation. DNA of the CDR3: TGTGCCAGCAGCGTTTGGAGCGGGCGCACAGATACGCAGTATTTT. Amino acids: CASSVWSGRTDTQYF.